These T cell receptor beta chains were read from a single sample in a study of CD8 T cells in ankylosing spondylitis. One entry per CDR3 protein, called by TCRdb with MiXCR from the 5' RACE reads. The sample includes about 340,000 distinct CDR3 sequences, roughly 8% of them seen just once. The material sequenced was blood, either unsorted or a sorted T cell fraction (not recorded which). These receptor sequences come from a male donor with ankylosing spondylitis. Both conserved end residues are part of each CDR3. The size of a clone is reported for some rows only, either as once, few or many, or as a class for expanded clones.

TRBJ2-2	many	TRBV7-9	CAGWAVNTGELFF
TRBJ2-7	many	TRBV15	CATSRVGIYEQYF
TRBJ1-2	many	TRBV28	CASKLPGQYFSNYGYTF
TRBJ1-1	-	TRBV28	CATTPNTEAFF
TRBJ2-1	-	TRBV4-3	CASSLPAQPASGHNEQFF
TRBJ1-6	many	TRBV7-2	CASSTFGGSNSPLHF
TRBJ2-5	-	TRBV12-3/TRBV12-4	CASSPGGLQTQYF
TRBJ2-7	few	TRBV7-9	CASSPGRAISYEQYF
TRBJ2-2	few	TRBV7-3	CASSKTTVANTGELFF
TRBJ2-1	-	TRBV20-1	CSASGLAGGGRDEQFF
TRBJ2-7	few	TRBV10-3	CAISGAGKSYEQYF
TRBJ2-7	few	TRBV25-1	CASSGPMAQYF
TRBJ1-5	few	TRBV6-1	CASSPQGEFQPQHF
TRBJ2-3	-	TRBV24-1	CATSEGGRVGDTQYF
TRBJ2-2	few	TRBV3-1	CASSQVAPGELFF
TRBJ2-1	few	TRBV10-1	CASSATSALAGEQFF
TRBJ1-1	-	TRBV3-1	CASSQERRITEAFF
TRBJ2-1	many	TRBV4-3	CASSQDLQLVYNEQFF
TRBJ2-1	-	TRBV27	CASSLHRTSGSYEQFF
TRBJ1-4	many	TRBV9	CASSVFPVQTNEKLFF
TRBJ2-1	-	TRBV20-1	CSARDPGPPASYNEQFF
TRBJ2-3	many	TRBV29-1	CSVLDGADTQYF
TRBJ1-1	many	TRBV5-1	CASSLGVANTEAFF
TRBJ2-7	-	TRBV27	CASSSAGPSYEQYF
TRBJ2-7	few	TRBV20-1	CSAIPGTGLAEQYF
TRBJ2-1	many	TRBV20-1	CSAKGQLYNEQFF
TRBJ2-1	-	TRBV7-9	CASSFPTGYNEQFF
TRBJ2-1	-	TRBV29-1	CSALGLRGHEQFF
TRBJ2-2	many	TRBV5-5	CASSGRGGADTGELFF
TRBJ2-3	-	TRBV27	CASNPARGPGGTDTQYF
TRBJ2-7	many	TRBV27	CASSPLLKTKLTSYEQYF
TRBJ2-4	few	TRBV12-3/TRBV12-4	CASSPSAKNIQYF
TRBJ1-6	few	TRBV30	CAWSVQADGNSPLHF
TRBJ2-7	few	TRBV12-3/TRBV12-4	CASRSRVASYEQYF
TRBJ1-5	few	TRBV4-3	CASSLRQSDQPQHF
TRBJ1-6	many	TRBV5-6	CASSLGPPRNSPLHF
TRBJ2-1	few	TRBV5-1	CASSFLGVPYNEQFF
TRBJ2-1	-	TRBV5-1	CASSFSRIARTYNEQFF
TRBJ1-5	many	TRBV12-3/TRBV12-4	CASSLGGGHQPQHF
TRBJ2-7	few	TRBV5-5	CASSLPPTGLDEQYF
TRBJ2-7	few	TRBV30	CAWTTGTGAYEQYF
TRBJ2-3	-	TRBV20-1	CSALGLGGSTDTQYF
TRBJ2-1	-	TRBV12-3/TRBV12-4	CASSGARVDGEQFF
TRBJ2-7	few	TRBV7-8	CASSRGGTVFYEQYF
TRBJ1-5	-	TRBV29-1	CSPEWGQGLSNQPQHF
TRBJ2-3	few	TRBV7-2	CASSTGLAGVDTQYF
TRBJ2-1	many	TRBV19	CASSQTRRDEQFF
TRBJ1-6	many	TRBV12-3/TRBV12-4	CASTRQDYNSPLHF
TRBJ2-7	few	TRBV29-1	CSVDWGSYEQYF
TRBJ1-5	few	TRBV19	CASSTETGRNQPQHF
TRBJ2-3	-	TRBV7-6	CASSGVGDGLTDTQYF
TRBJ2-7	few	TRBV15	CATSDRDHEQYF
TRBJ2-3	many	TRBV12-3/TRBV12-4	CASSEDLTDTQYF
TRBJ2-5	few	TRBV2	CASGQGRETQYF
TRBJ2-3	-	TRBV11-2	CASSFHYSDTQYF
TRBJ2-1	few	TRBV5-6	CASSLGLRGTGPYNEQFF
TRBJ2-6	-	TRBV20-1	CSASRQGSSGANVLTF
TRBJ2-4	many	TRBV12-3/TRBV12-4	CASSFRGGLAKNIQYF
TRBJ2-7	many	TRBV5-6	CASSVTGTPYEQYF